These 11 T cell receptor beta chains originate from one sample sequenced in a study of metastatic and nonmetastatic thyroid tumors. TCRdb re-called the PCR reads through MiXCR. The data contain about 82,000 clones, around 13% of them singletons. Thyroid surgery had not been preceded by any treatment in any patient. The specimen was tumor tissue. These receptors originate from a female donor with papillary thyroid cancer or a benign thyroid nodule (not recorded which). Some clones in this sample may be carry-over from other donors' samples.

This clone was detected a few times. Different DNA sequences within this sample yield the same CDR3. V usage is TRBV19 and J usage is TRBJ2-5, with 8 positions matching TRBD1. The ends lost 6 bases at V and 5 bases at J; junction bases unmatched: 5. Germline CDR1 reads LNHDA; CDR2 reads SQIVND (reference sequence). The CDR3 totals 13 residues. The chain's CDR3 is CASSPTGEETQYF. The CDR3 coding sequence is TGTGCCAGTAGCCCGACAGGGGAGGAGACCCAGTACTTC.

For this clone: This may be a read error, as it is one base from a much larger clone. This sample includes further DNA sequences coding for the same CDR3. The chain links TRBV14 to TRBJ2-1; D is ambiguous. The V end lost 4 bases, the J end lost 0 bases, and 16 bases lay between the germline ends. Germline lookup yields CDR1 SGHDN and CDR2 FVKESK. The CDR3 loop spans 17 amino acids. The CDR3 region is CASSPRGTPGSYNEQFF. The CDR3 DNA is TGTGCCAGCAGCCCCCGTGGAACTCCAGGCTCCTACAATGAGCAGTTCTTC.

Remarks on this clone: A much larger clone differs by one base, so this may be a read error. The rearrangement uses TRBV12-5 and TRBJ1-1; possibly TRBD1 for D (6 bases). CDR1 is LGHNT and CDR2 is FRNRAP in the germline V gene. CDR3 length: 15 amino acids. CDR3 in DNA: TGTGCTAGTGGTCTGGCGGGACATTCGAACACTGGAGCTTTCTTT. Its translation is CASGLAGHSNTGAFF.

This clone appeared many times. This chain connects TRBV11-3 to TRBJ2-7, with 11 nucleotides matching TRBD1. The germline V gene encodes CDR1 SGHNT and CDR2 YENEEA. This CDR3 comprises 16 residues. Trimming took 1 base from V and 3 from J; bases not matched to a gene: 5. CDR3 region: CASSLALDRGLYEQYF. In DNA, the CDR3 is TGTGCCAGCAGCTTAGCCCTGGACAGGGGGCTCTACGAGCAGTACTTC.

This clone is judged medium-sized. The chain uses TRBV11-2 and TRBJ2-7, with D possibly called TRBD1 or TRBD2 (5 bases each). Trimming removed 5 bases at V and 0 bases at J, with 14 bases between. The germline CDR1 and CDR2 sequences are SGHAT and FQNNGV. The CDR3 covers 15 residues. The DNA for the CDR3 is TGTGCCAGCAGCCAGAGACCCGGGACCTCCTACGAGCAGTACTTC. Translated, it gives CASSQRPGTSYEQYF.

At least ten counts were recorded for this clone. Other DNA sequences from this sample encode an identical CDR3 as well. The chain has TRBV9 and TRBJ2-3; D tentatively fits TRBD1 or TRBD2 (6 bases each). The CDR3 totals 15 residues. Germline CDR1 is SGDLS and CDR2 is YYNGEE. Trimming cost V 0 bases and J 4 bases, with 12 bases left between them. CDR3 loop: CASSVGGGGADTQYF. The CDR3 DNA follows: TGTGCCAGCAGCGTAGGTGGGGGCGGGGCAGATACGCAGTATTTT.

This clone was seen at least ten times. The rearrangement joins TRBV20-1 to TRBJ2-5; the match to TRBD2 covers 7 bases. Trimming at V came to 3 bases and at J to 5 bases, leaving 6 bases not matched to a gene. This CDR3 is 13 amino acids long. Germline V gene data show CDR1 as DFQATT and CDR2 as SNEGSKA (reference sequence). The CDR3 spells CSASLGGLETQYF. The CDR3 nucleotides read TGCAGTGCTAGTCTGGGGGGGTTGGAGACCCAGTACTTC.

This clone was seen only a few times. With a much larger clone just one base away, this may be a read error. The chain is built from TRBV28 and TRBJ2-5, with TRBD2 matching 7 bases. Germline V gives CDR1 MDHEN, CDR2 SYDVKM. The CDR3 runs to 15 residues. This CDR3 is CASNLLGGGLETKYF. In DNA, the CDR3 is TGTGCCAGCAACCTCCTTGGGGGGGGTTTAGAGACCAAGTACTTC.

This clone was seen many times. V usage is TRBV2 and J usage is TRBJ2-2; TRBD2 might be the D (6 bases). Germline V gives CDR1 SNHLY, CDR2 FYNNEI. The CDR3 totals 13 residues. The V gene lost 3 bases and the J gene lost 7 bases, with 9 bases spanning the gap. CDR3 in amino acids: CASSDRRGGELFF. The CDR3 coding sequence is TGTGCCAGCAGTGACAGGAGGGGCGGGGAGCTGTTTTTT.

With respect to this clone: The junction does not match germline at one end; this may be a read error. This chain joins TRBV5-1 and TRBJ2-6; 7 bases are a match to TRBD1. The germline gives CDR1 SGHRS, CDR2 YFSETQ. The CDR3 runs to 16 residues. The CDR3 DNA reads TGCGCCAGCAGCCAACAGGGGCCTGCCGGTGCCAACGCCCTGACTTTC. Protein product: CASSQQGPAGANALTF.

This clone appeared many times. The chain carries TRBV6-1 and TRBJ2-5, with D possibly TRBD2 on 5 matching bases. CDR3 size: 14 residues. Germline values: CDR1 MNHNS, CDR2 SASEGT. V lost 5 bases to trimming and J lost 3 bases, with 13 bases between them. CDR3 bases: TGTGCCAGCAGTTTAGGACTGCCAGAAGAGACCCAGTACTTC. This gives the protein CASSLGLPEETQYF.